This T cell receptor (beta chain) was obtained from a study of blood T cell repertoires in COVID-19. The wider study: T cells, B-cell-depleted T cells, or PBMCs supplied cDNA or gDNA.

There are 12 residues in the CDR3. Between the trimmed V and J ends, which lost 3 bases and 6 bases, there was a span of 6 bases. CDR1 and CDR2 from the germline V gene are MNHNY and SVGAGI (reference sequence). This table comes from immunoSEQ multiplex PCR, and its TCRdb copy is limited to in-frame clones, with some not included. The top ten hold around 1.9% of the sample, which has about 120,000 clones, about 85% seen once. This clone was picked up one time. The sequence was collected from a man aged 65 to 79 with acute or convalescent COVID-19. The chain has TRBV6-6 and TRBJ1-5; D is uncertain. The sequencing sample was made of peripheral blood. The CDR3 nucleotides read TGTGCCAGCAGTTATGTAGCTCAGCCCCAGCATTTT. Its translation: CASSYVAQPQHF.